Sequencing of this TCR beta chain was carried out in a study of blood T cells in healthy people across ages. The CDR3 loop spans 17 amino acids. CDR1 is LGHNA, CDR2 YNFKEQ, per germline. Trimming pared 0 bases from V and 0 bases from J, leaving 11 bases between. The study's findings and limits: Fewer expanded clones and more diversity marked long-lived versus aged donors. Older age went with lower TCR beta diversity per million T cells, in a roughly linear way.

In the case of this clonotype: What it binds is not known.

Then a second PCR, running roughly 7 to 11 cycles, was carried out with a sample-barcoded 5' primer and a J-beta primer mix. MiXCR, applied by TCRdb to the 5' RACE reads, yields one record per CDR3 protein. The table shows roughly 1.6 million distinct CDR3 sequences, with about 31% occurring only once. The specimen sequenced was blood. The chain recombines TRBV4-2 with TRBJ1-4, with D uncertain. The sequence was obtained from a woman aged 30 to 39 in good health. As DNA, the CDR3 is TGTGCCAGCAGCCAAGATCTGGTCGGCGCAACTAATGAAAAACTGTTTTTT. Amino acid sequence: CASSQDLVGATNEKLFF.